One sample yielded the 18 T cell receptor beta chains listed below, sequenced in a study of monozygotic twins with cystic fibrosis. The method was immunoSEQ multiplex PCR; TCRdb's version includes in-frame clones alone and lacks a portion of them. The table lists some 32,000 clones, 96% of them singletons, with about 0.15% in the top ten. Sequencing used blood. The receptors derive from a girl aged 2-15 years with cystic fibrosis.

The chain links TRBV11-3 to TRBJ2-1, with D perhaps matching TRBD1 or TRBD2 (6 bases each). Trimming shortened V by 5 bases and J by 9 bases, and 20 bases separated the two germline ends. CDR3 length: 15 residues. The germline V gene encodes CDR1 SGHNT and CDR2 YENEEA. CDR3 nucleotide sequence: TGTGCCAGCAGCACGAAGGGGGGCCGGGGTCTTGAGCAGTTCTTC. Translating it yields CASSTKGGRGLEQFF.

This rearrangement joins TRBV5-1 to TRBJ1-6, with TRBD1 as a possible D gene (6 bases). Germline V CDR1 and CDR2: SGHRS, YFSETQ. The CDR3 extends over 14 amino acids. V was trimmed by 2 bases and J by 6 bases, leaving 9 bases between them. The CDR3 DNA is TGCGCCAGCAGCTTAGGGGGAGGTAATTCACCCCTCCACTTT. It encodes CASSLGGGNSPLHF.

This clone was detected once. The CDR3 DNA is TGTGCCAGCTCCGGACTAGCGGGAGGAAGGGAGACCCAGTACTTC. It specifies CASSGLAGGRETQYF. V usage is TRBV11-2 and J usage is TRBJ2-5; 14 bases line up with TRBD2. The CDR3 runs 15 residues. Germline CDR1 is SGHAT and CDR2 is FQNNGV. Trimming removed 8 bases from V and 5 bases from J; junction bases left unmatched: 7.

The chain is built from TRBV4-2 and TRBJ1-3; D is possibly TRBD1 (6 bases). Between the trimmed V and J ends, which lost 0 bases and 4 bases, there was a span of 22 bases. The CDR3 has 19 residues. Germline CDR1 is LGHNA and CDR2 is YNFKEQ. This chain's CDR3 is CASSQDPPGQVRGGNTIYF. The CDR3 bases are TGTGCCAGCAGCCAAGACCCCCCGGGACAAGTTCGAGGAGGAAACACCATATATTTT.

This clone was seen a single time. The chain has TRBV4-2 and TRBJ1-1; TRBD1 matches at 7 bases. The CDR3 consists of 14 residues. The germline CDR1 and CDR2 sequences are LGHNA and YNFKEQ. V dropped 2 bases and J dropped 8; count of bases not matched to a gene: 8. CDR3 in DNA: TGTGCCAGCAGCCAACAAACAGGGGATAGAGAAGCTTTCTTT. Translation: CASSQQTGDREAFF.

The gene calls are TRBV4-1 and TRBJ1-4; D is unresolved. The CDR3 length is 16 residues. CDR1 and CDR2 (germline): MGHRA, YSYEKL. The V gene lost 4 bases and the J gene lost 3 bases, with 15 bases spanning the gap. This CDR3 is CASSPYPRTSNEKLFF. In DNA, the CDR3 is TGCGCCAGCAGCCCGTACCCCCGGACCTCTAATGAAAAACTGTTTTTT.

The chain recombines TRBV10-3 with TRBJ1-6; TRBD1 matches 7 bases. Trimming removed 11 bases from V and 4 bases from J; junction bases left unmatched: 11. The CDR3 covers 15 residues. Germline CDR1 is ENHRY and CDR2 is SYGVKD. CDR3: CAASETGSYNSPLHF. The CDR3 nucleotides read TGTGCCGCAAGCGAGACAGGGTCTTATAATTCACCCCTCCACTTT.

This chain uses TRBV7-2 with TRBJ2-7, with D uncertain. V was clipped by 6 bases and J by 0 bases, with 9 bases between them. Germline CDR1 reads SGHTA; CDR2 reads FQGNSA. The CDR3 runs 13 residues. CDR3 coding DNA: TGTGCCAGCAGACTTTCCGCCTCCTACGAGCAGTACTTC. This encodes CASRLSASYEQYF.

The rearrangement uses TRBV6-6 and TRBJ2-1; 7 bases are shared with TRBD2. The germline V gene encodes CDR1 MNHNY and CDR2 SVGAGI (reference sequence). CDR3 length: 13 residues. J lost 8 bases, V lost 7 bases, and 8 bases had no gene match. The CDR3 is CASTTGGSYEQFF. As DNA, the CDR3 is TGTGCCAGCACCACGGGGGGTTCATATGAGCAGTTCTTC.

The chain couples TRBV2 to TRBJ2-7; TRBD1 or TRBD2 may be the D gene (5 bases each). Germline lookup yields CDR1 SNHLY and CDR2 FYNNEI. The CDR3 consists of 16 residues. V shed 6 bases and J shed 0 bases, with 18 bases lying between them. This CDR3 reads CASRGVLHDISYEQYF. CDR3 sequence (DNA): TGTGCCAGCAGGGGGGTGTTGCACGACATCTCCTACGAGCAGTACTTC.

Only one count was recorded for this clone. This chain joins TRBV28 and TRBJ2-7; D is tentatively TRBD1 or TRBD2 (5 bases each). The CDR3 consists of 14 residues. In germline, CDR1 is MDHEN, CDR2 SYDVKM. Between the trimmed V and J ends, which lost 6 bases and 2 bases, there was a span of 14 bases. The DNA of the CDR3 is TGTGCCAGCAGGTTCAGGGAGCATGCCTACGAGCAGTACTTC. Its protein is CASRFREHAYEQYF.

The V call is TRBV6-5, the J call TRBJ1-1; maybe TRBD1 (5 bases). Germline V gives CDR1 MNHEY, CDR2 SVGAGI. V lost 6 bases and J lost 1, with 12 bases in between. This CDR3 region has 14 residues. CDR3 sequence reads: CASSPGLTNTEAFF. CDR3 DNA: TGTGCCAGCAGCCCAGGGTTAACGAACACTGAAGCTTTCTTT.

The J gene is TRBJ2-7, the V gene TRBV13; 8 positions match TRBD1. From germline, CDR1 is PRHDT and CDR2 FYEKMQ (reference sequence). The V segment lost 4 bases and the J segment 4 bases; nucleotides outside the gene matches: 9. This CDR3 contains 15 residues. The CDR3 region is CASSYGQGRLYEQYF. The CDR3 DNA follows: TGTGCCAGCAGCTACGGACAGGGTAGATTATACGAGCAGTACTTC.

The chain couples TRBV28 to TRBJ2-1; D is uncertain. Trimming removed 2 bases at V and 0 bases at J, with 11 bases between. The CDR3 length is 16 residues. Germline-derived CDR1 and CDR2 are MDHEN and SYDVKM. The CDR3 reads CASSLGSRSSYNEQFF. CDR3 in DNA: TGTGCCAGCAGTTTAGGATCCAGGAGCTCCTACAATGAGCAGTTCTTC. Filled out from reference TRBV28 and TRBJ2-1, the complete variable domain reads DVKVTQSSRYLVKRTGEKVFLECVQDMDHENMFWYRQDPGLGLRLIYFSYDVKMKEKGDIPEGYSVSREKKERFSLILESASTNQTSMYLCASSLGSRSSYNEQFFGPGTRLTVL.

The chain is built from TRBV7-2 and TRBJ2-7; weak D call: TRBD2 (6 bases). Germline CDR1 reads SGHTA; CDR2 reads FQGNSA. The CDR3 sequence is 13 residues long. The ends were cut back, 4 bases at V and 4 bases at J, with 11 bases in the middle. Here the CDR3 reads CASSSYAGYEQYF. Here the CDR3 DNA reads TGTGCCAGCAGCTCGTACGCGGGATACGAGCAGTACTTC.

The V gene is TRBV6-5, the J gene TRBJ1-2; no clear D. V lost 5 bases and J lost 0, with 13 bases in between. The germline V gene encodes CDR1 MNHEY and CDR2 SVGAGI. CDR3 length: 15 residues. In DNA form, the CDR3 reads TGTGCCAGCAGTCTCCTCAGAAAATCTAACTATGGCTACACCTTC. Translating it yields CASSLLRKSNYGYTF.

V gene TRBV18 combines with J gene TRBJ1-1, with D hard to call. Trimming stripped 2 bases from V and 1 base from J, with 5 bases between. The CDR3 is 13 residues long. Looked up from germline, CDR1 is KGHSH and CDR2 is LQKENI. This CDR3 reads CASSPAANTEAFF. The CDR3 DNA is TGTGCCAGCTCACCAGCAGCGAACACTGAAGCTTTCTTT.

This rearrangement joins TRBV27 to TRBJ2-7; D remains ambiguous. CDR1 is MNHEY, CDR2 SMNVEV, per germline (reference sequence). CDR3 length: 13 amino acids. Trimming left V 4 bases short and J 1 base short, with 8 bases between. The CDR3 is CASSWSTSYEQYF. The CDR3 DNA reads TGTGCCAGCAGTTGGTCGACTTCCTACGAGCAGTACTTC.